One sample yielded the 22 T cell receptor beta chains listed below, sequenced in a study of spatial heterogeneity in lung cancer. No antigens are known for them. Time point of the sample: sample taken at primary tumor resection. Whole-study results and caveats: One measure, the expanded intratumoral alpha and beta TCR count, tracked tumor mutation counts.

TCRdb fed the 5' RACE reads into MiXCR, producing one record per CDR3 protein. Of more than 1,000 distinct CDR3 sequences in the sample, 20% to 30% are singletons; the top ten hold 15% to 25%. Sequencing used lung tumor tissue, obtained at surgery. The receptors here all came from a male donor with early-stage non-small cell lung cancer.

This clonotype is judged large (0.1 to 1%). V gene TRBV19 combines with J gene TRBJ2-1; D is unresolved. V lost 5 bases and J lost 5, with 10 bases in between. Germline assignment: CDR1 LNHDA and CDR2 SQIVND (reference sequence). This CDR3 contains 13 residues. The CDR3 is CASSSYLDNEQFF. The CDR3 DNA is TGTGCCAGTAGTTCTTACTTGGACAATGAGCAGTTCTTC.

By proportion, this clonotype is large. J is TRBJ1-6 and V is TRBV5-6, with no clear D. The germline V gene encodes CDR1 SGHDT and CDR2 YYEEEE. V was shortened by 0 bases and J by 7 bases, with 11 bases between the two germline ends. The CDR3 is made up of 15 amino acids. The CDR3 DNA sequence: TGTGCCAGCAGCTTGGGGCAGACCTGGAATTCACCCCTCCACTTT. It translates to CASSLGQTWNSPLHF. The full variable domain, completed using reference TRBV5-6 and TRBJ1-6, is DAGVTQSPTHLIKTRGQQVTLRCSPKSGHDTVSWYQQALGQGPQFIFQYYEEEERQRGNFPDRFSGHQFPNYSSELNVNALLLGDSALYLCASSLGQTWNSPLHFGNGTRLTVT.

This chain uses TRBV19 with TRBJ2-3; D call uncertain. The V gene lost 5 bases and the J gene lost 4 bases, with 16 bases spanning the gap. Germline V gene sequence: CDR1 LNHDA, CDR2 SQIVND (reference sequence). The CDR3 contains 15 residues. CDR3 sequence reads: CASSDHAAGSDTQYF. The CDR3 coding sequence is TGTGCCAGTAGTGACCATGCGGCAGGATCAGATACGCAGTATTTT. Combining the CDR3 with reference TRBV19 and TRBJ2-3 gives the whole variable domain DGGITQSPKYLFRKEGQNVTLSCEQNLNHDAMYWYRQDPGQGLRLIYYSQIVNDFQKGDIAEGYSVSREKKESFPLTVTSAQKNPTAFYLCASSDHAAGSDTQYFGPGTRLTVL.

V and J are TRBV5-4 and TRBJ2-2; D gene unclear. Trimming pared 1 base from V and 4 bases from J, leaving 8 bases between. This CDR3 is built from 14 residues. Germline V gives CDR1 SGHNT, CDR2 YYREEE (reference sequence). CDR3 region: CASSLRTRTGELFF. CDR3 in DNA: TGTGCCAGCAGCTTGAGGACCCGCACCGGGGAGCTGTTTTTT.

By share, this clonotype counts as large (0.1 to 1%). The genes are TRBV7-2 and TRBJ2-5, with a possible D match to TRBD1 (6 bases). The V and J ends lost 5 bases and 1 base respectively, with 14 bases between them. Germline V gene sequence: CDR1 SGHTA, CDR2 FQGNSA. The CDR3 runs 15 residues. The CDR3 protein is CASSTPNRAQETQYF. The CDR3 region has the DNA TGTGCCAGCAGCACCCCGAACAGGGCCCAAGAGACCCAGTACTTC.

At least ten counts were recorded for this clonotype. This chain joins TRBV18 and TRBJ2-7; D is ambiguous. This CDR3 region has 13 residues. Trimming took 3 bases from V and 3 from J, leaving 9 bases between them. Germline-derived CDR1 and CDR2 are KGHSH and LQKENI. The CDR3 here is CASSPAKRYEQYF. The DNA for the CDR3 is TGTGCCAGCTCACCCGCTAAGCGCTACGAGCAGTACTTC.

The chain combines TRBV6-1 with TRBJ2-7; 7 nucleotides line up with TRBD1. Trimming at V came to 10 bases and at J to 5 bases, leaving 8 bases not matched to a gene. Germline CDR1 and CDR2: MNHNS and SASEGT. This CDR3 contains 12 residues. Here the CDR3 reads CATQGVWHEQYF. CDR3 bases: TGTGCCACCCAGGGGGTCTGGCACGAGCAGTACTTC.

This clonotype is labeled large. The chain carries TRBV15 and TRBJ1-1, with D perhaps matching TRBD1 (5 bases). The CDR3 is 16 residues long. Germline V CDR1 and CDR2: LNHNV, YYDKDF (reference sequence). The V and J ends lost 1 base and 3 bases respectively, with 15 bases between them. The chain's CDR3 is CATSRGGASAYTEAFF. The CDR3, as DNA: TGTGCCACCAGCAGAGGTGGGGCGTCGGCTTACACTGAAGCTTTCTTT.

By frequency in the sample, this clonotype is hyperexpanded. The chain has TRBV7-9 and TRBJ2-7; 11 nucleotides agree with TRBD1. The CDR3 totals 15 residues. V was clipped by 5 bases and J by 5 bases; unmatched bases: 8. The germline V gene has CDR1 SEHNR and CDR2 FQNEAQ (reference sequence). The CDR3 nucleotides read TGTGCCAGCAGCCGCATTCGGACAGGGGGCCACGAGCAGTACTTC. This codes for CASSRIRTGGHEQYF.

The CDR3 sequence is CATSRDKREGPGEQFF. The CDR3, as DNA: TGTGCCACCAGCAGAGATAAGCGGGAGGGCCCCGGTGAGCAGTTCTTC. The rearrangement links TRBV15 to TRBJ2-1, with 10 bases aligning to TRBD2. The J segment lost 9 bases and the V segment lost 0 bases, leaving 8 bases of the junction unmatched. The CDR3 is 16 residues long. Germline CDR1 reads LNHNV; CDR2 reads YYDKDF (reference sequence).

Relative to its sample, this clonotype is medium-sized (0.01 to 0.1%). The chain employs TRBV5-1 and TRBJ2-7; 7 nucleotides agree with TRBD1. The CDR3 is 13 residues long. CDR1 is SGHRS, CDR2 YFSETQ, per germline. V was clipped by 5 bases and J by 5 bases; unmatched bases: 7. The CDR3 region is CASSKGAENEQYF. The CDR3 DNA reads TGCGCCAGCAGTAAGGGGGCGGAAAACGAGCAGTACTTC.

This clonotype has a handful of counts. The chain employs TRBV30 and TRBJ2-5; D uncertain. Trimming took 0 bases from V and 2 from J, leaving 10 bases between them. Per the germline V gene, CDR1 is GTSNPN and CDR2 is SVGIG (reference sequence). This CDR3 is 14 amino acids long. The CDR3 sequence: CAWSVTRLQETQYF. The CDR3 nucleotides are TGTGCCTGGAGTGTAACAAGGCTACAAGAGACCCAGTACTTC.

The sample holds a few counts of this clonotype. The rearrangement joins TRBV19 to TRBJ1-5; D gene unclear. There are 12 residues in the CDR3. Germline V gene sequence: CDR1 LNHDA, CDR2 SQIVND (reference sequence). The V gene lost 3 bases and the J gene lost 6 bases, with 6 bases spanning the gap. CDR3 nucleotide sequence: TGTGCCAGTAGTATTGGGGTTCAGCCCCAGCATTTT. Its translation is CASSIGVQPQHF.

The chain combines TRBV2 with TRBJ2-7; D perhaps matches TRBD1 (5 bases). The CDR3 has 14 amino acids. V lost 6 bases to trimming and J lost 3 bases, with 15 bases between them. From germline, CDR1 is SNHLY and CDR2 FYNNEI. DNA of the CDR3: TGTGCCAGCAGAGTCACAGGATTAGACTACGAGCAGTACTTC. Residues: CASRVTGLDYEQYF.

The rearrangement joins TRBV11-2 to TRBJ2-2; 11 bases map to TRBD2. This CDR3 has 16 amino acids. Germline CDR1 is SGHAT and CDR2 is FQNNGV. After removal of 5 bases from V and 6 bases from J, the junction contained 8 bases not matched to a gene. CDR3 amino acids: CASSGLAGGFAGELFF. The CDR3 DNA reads TGTGCCAGCAGCGGGCTAGCGGGGGGATTCGCCGGGGAGCTGTTTTTT.

By frequency in the sample, this clonotype is large. The chain has TRBV4-3 and TRBJ2-1, with a tentative D call TRBD1 (6 bases). Germline V gene lookup returns CDR1 LGHNA and CDR2 YSLEER. Trimming left V 3 bases short and J 7 bases short, with 25 bases between. This CDR3 spans 18 amino acids. CDR3 nucleotides: TGCGCCAGCAGCCACCAGTTCGGGGTAGGGGGTCCGGTGAATGAGCAGTTCTTC. It codes for CASSHQFGVGGPVNEQFF.

CDR3 DNA sequence: TGTGCCAGCAGTTTAAGGACAGGGTTGAACACCGGGGAGCTGTTTTTT. It encodes CASSLRTGLNTGELFF. The chain combines TRBV28 with TRBJ2-2, with TRBD1 identical over 8 bases. Germline V gives CDR1 MDHEN, CDR2 SYDVKM. J gave up 1 base and V 2 bases, and 3 bases lay outside the gene matches. There are 16 residues in the CDR3.

By share of the sample, this clonotype is large. The gene calls are TRBV2 and TRBJ1-1; D not certain. The CDR3 is 11 residues long. Germline values: CDR1 SNHLY, CDR2 FYNNEI. The V end was cut by 8 bases, the J end by 3 bases, with 7 bases between. The CDR3 region has the DNA TGTGCCAGCGGCCGCGACACTGAAGCTTTCTTT. Amino acids: CASGRDTEAFF.

The chain recombines TRBV6-2 or TRBV6-3 with TRBJ2-1; D uncertain. This CDR3 is 12 amino acids long. Trimming cost V 6 bases and J 4 bases, with 7 bases left between them. In germline, CDR1 is MNHEY, CDR2 SVGEGT. The CDR3 loop is CASSPPYNEQFF. The CDR3 DNA sequence: TGTGCCAGCAGCCCCCCGTACAATGAGCAGTTCTTC.

This sequence joins TRBV6-5 and TRBJ1-5; 9 positions match TRBD1. Germline CDR1 is MNHEY and CDR2 is SVGAGI. The CDR3 spans 17 residues. Trimming took 6 bases from V and 0 from J; bases not matched to a gene: 9. The CDR3 region is CASSRTGGPYSNQPQHF. DNA of the CDR3: TGTGCCAGCAGCCGAACAGGGGGCCCTTATAGCAATCAGCCCCAGCATTTT.

By proportion, this clonotype is large. The rearrangement links TRBV27 to TRBJ2-7; no clear D gene. Trimming stripped 6 bases from V and 3 bases from J, with 12 bases between. Germline loops: CDR1 MNHEY, CDR2 SMNVEV (reference sequence). The CDR3 consists of 13 residues. Here the CDR3 DNA reads TGTGCCAGCAGCCTCGGGCAGAGCTACGAGCAGTACTTC. Translating it yields CASSLGQSYEQYF.

By share, this clonotype counts as medium-sized. The rearrangement joins TRBV7-2 to TRBJ2-4; the D gene is possibly TRBD1 (6 bases). V lost 1 base and J 10 bases, leaving 17 bases between the germline ends. From germline, CDR1 is SGHTA and CDR2 FQGNSA. The CDR3 consists of 15 residues. CDR3 sequence (DNA): TGTGCCAGCAGCTTAGATCCCCTGGGGCAGGGGATTCAGTACTTC. Translated, it gives CASSLDPLGQGIQYF.